Sequencing of this TCR beta chain was carried out in a study of OX40 agonist ivuxolimab in advanced cancers. Across the study: Age averaged 60 years (range roughly 20 to 90), and 82.7% were male. Two cutaneous melanoma patients and one hepatocellular carcinoma patient, three in all, had partial responses.

J lost 3 bases, V lost 5 bases, and 7 bases had no gene match. CDR3 length equals 14 residues. CDR1 is LNHDA, CDR2 SQIVND, per germline (reference sequence). Details on this clone: What it recognizes is unknown.

Assay: immunoSEQ multiplex PCR; the TCRdb copy retains only in-frame clones and omits some. This table has some 80,000 clones, 70% to 90% appearing once. Study-wide results and limits: Mean expanded clone counts were higher in CD8+ than CD4+ T cells.

This sequence joins TRBV19 and TRBJ2-7, with 7 bases lining up with TRBD1. Here the sequenced sample was CD4+ or CD8+ T cells sorted from blood, taken in a trial of the OX40 agonist ivuxolimab. This clonotype was sampled from an adult with an advanced solid tumor such as melanoma, head and neck, liver or kidney cancer. The CDR3 nucleotides read TGTGCCAGTAGTCCCTCTCGACAGGGCTACGAGCAGTACTTC. Translating gives CASSPSRQGYEQYF. The full variable domain, in which reference TRBV19 and TRBJ2-7 provide the parts outside the CDR3, is DGGITQSPKYLFRKEGQNVTLSCEQNLNHDAMYWYRQDPGQGLRLIYYSQIVNDFQKGDIAEGYSVSREKKESFPLTVTSAQKNPTAFYLCASSPSRQGYEQYFGPGTRLTVT.